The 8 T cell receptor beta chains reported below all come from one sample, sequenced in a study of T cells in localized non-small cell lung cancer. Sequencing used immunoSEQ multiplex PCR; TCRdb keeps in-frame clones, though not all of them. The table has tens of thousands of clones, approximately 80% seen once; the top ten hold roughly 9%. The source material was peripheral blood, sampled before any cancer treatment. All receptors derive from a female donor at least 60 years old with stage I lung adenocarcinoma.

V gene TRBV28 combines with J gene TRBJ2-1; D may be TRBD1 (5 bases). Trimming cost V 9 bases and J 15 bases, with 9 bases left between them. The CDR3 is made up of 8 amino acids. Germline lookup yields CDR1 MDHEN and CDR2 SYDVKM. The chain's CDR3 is CASGAGFF. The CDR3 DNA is TGTGCCAGTGGGGCAGGGTTCTTC.

CDR3 nucleotides: TGTGCCAGCAGTGAGCTCAGCGGACTAGCGGGAGGCTGGAGGAATGAGCAGTTCTTC. Its protein product is CASSELSGLAGGWRNEQFF. The rearrangement links TRBV6-1 to TRBJ2-1; 14 bases agree with TRBD2. CDR1 is MNHNS and CDR2 is SASEGT in the germline V gene. Trimming removed 3 bases from V and 7 bases from J; junction bases left unmatched: 14. This CDR3 is built from 19 residues.

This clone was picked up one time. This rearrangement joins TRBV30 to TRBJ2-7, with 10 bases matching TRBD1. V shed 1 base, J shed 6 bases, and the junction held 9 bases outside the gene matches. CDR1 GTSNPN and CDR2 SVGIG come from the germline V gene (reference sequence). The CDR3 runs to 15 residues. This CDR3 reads CAWSAPFGTGAEQYF. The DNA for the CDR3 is TGTGCCTGGAGTGCTCCCTTCGGGACAGGGGCCGAGCAGTACTTC.

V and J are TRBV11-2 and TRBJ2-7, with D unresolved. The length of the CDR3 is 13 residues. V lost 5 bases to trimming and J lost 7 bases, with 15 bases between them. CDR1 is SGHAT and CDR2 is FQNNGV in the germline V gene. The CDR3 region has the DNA TGTGCCAGCAGCCCGTCGTTACCGGAGGAGCAGTACTTC. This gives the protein CASSPSLPEEQYF. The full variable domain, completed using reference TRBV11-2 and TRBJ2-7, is EAGVAQSPRYKIIEKRQSVAFWCNPISGHATLYWYQQILGQGPKLLIQFQNNGVVDDSQLPKDRFSAERLKGVDSTLKIQPAKLEDSAVYLCASSPSLPEEQYFGPGTRLTVT.

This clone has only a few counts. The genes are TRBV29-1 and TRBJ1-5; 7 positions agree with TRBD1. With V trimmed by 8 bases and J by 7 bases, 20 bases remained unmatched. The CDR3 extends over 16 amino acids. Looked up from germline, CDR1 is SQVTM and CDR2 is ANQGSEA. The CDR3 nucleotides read TGCAGCCTCTCGGGACAGAACATGTTTGGAATACAGCCCCAGCATTTT. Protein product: CSLSGQNMFGIQPQHF. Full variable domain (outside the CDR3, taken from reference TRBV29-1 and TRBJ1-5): SAVISQKPSRDICQRGTSLTIQCQVDSQVTMMFWYRQQPGQSLTLIATANQGSEATYESGFVIDKFPISRPNLTFSTLTVSNMSPEDSSIYLCSLSGQNMFGIQPQHFGDGTRLSIL.

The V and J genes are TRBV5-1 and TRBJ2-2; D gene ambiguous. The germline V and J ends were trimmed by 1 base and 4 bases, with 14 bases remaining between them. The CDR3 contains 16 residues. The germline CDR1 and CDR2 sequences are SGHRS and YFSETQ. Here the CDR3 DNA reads TGCGCCAGCAGCTTGTTGGCTGGCGGTTCCACCGGGGAGCTGTTTTTT. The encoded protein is CASSLLAGGSTGELFF. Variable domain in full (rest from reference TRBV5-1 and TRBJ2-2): KAGVTQTPRYLIKTRGQQVTLSCSPISGHRSVSWYQQTPGQGLQFLFEYFSETQRNKGNFPGRFSGRQFSNSRSEMNVSTLELGDSALYLCASSLLAGGSTGELFFGEGSRLTVL.

In nucleotides, the CDR3 is TGTGCCAGCAGCTTAGATTGGGGCACTGAAGCTTTCTTT. Its translation: CASSLDWGTEAFF. The chain combines TRBV11-2 with TRBJ1-1; D gene ambiguous. The CDR3 is 13 residues long. CDR1 and CDR2 from the germline V gene are SGHAT and FQNNGV. Trimming took 0 bases from V and 4 from J, leaving 6 bases between them.

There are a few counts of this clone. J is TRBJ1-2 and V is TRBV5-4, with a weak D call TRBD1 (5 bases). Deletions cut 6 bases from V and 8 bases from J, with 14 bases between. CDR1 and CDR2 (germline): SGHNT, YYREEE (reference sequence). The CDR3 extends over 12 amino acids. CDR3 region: CASNSGGWGYTF. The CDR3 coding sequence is TGTGCCAGCAACTCGGGGGGTTGGGGCTACACCTTC. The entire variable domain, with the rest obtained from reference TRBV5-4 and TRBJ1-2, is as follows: ETGVTQSPTHLIKTRGQQVTLRCSSQSGHNTVSWYQQALGQGPQFIFQYYREEENGRGNFPPRFSGLQFPNYSSELNVNALELDDSALYLCASNSGGWGYTFGSGTRLTVV.